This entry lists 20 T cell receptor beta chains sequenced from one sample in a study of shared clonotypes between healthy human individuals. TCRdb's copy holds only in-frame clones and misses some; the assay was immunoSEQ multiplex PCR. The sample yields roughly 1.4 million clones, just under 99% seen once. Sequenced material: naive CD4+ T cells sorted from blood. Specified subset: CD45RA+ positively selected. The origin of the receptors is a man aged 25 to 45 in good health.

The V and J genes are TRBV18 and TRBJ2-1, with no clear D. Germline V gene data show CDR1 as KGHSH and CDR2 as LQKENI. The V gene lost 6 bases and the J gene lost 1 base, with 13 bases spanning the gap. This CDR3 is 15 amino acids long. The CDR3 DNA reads TGTGCCAGCTCCCCCAAGGCTGGATCCTACAATGAGCAGTTCTTC. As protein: CASSPKAGSYNEQFF.

CDR3 in DNA: TGTGCCAGCAGCAAAGGGACAGCTAGAAATCAGCCCCAGCATTTT. Its protein product is CASSKGTARNQPQHF. The rearrangement uses TRBV7-8 and TRBJ1-5, with TRBD1 identical over 7 bases. V was clipped by 5 bases and J by 4 bases; unmatched bases: 8. The CDR3 runs to 15 residues. The V gene's germline CDR1 is SGHVS and CDR2 FQNEAQ.

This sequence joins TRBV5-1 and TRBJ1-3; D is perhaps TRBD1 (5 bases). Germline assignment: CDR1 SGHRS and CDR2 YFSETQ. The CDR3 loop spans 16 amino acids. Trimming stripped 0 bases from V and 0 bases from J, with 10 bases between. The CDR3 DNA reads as TGCGCCAGCAGCTTGGATACAGGTGACTCTGGAAACACCATATATTTT. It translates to CASSLDTGDSGNTIYF. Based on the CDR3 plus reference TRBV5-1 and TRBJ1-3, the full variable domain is KAGVTQTPRYLIKTRGQQVTLSCSPISGHRSVSWYQQTPGQGLQFLFEYFSETQRNKGNFPGRFSGRQFSNSRSEMNVSTLELGDSALYLCASSLDTGDSGNTIYFGEGSWLTVV.

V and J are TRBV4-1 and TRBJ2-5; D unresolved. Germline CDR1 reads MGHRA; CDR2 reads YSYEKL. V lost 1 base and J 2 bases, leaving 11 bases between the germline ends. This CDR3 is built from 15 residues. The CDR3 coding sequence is TGCGCCAGCAGCCAAGCCGGATTTCCTCAAGAGACCCAGTACTTC. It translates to CASSQAGFPQETQYF.

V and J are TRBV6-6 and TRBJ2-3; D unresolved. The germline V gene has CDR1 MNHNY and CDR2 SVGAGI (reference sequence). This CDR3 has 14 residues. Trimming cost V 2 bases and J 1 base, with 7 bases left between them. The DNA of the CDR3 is TGTGCCAGCAGTTACGAGTTCGGCACAGATACGCAGTATTTT. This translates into CASSYEFGTDTQYF.

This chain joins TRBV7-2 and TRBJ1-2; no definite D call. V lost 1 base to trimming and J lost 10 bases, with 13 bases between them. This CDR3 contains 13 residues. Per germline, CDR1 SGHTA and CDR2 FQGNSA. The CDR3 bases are TGTGCCAGCAGCTTAGTGCTTCCAGATGCCTACACCTTC. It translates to CASSLVLPDAYTF.

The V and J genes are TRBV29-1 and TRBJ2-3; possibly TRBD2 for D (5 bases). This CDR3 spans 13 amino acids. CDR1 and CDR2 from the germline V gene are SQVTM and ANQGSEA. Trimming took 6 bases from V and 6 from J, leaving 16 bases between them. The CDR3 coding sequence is TGCAGCGTCGACCCCGGGAAAAGGGATACGCAGTATTTT. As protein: CSVDPGKRDTQYF.

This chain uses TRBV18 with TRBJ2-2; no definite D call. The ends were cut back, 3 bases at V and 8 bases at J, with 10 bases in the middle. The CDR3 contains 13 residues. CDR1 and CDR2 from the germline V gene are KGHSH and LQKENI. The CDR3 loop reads CASSPPSRGELFF. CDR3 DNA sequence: TGTGCCAGCTCACCCCCCTCGAGAGGGGAGCTGTTTTTT. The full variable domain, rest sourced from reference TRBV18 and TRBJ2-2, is NAGVMQNPRHLVRRRGQEARLRCSPMKGHSHVYWYRQLPEEGLKFMVYLQKENIIDESGMPKERFSAEFPKEGPSILRIQQVVRGDSAAYFCASSPPSRGELFFGEGSRLTVL.

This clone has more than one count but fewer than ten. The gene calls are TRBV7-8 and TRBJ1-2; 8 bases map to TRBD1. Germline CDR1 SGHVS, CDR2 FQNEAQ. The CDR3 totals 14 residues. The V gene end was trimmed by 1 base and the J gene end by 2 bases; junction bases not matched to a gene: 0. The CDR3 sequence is CASSLGDRNYGYTF. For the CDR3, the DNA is TGTGCCAGCAGCTTAGGGGACAGGAACTATGGCTACACCTTC.

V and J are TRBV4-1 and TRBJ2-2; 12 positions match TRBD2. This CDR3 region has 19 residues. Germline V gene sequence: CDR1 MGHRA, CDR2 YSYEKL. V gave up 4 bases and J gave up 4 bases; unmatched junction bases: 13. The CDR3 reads CASSLKSSLAGGLTGELFF. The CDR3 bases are TGCGCCAGCAGCCTTAAATCCTCTCTAGCGGGAGGGCTCACCGGGGAGCTGTTTTTT.

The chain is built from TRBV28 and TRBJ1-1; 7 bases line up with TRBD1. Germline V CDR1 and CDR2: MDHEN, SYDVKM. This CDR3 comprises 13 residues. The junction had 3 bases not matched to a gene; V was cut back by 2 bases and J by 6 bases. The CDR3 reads CASSLQGEAEAFF. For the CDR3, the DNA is TGTGCCAGCAGTTTACAGGGGGAGGCTGAAGCTTTCTTT.

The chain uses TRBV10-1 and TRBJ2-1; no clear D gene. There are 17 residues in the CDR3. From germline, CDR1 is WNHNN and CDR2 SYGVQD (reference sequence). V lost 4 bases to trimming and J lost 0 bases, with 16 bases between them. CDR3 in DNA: TGCGCCAGCAGTGGCCCGGCAGGTACGAGCTCCTACAATGAGCAGTTCTTC. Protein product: CASSGPAGTSSYNEQFF.

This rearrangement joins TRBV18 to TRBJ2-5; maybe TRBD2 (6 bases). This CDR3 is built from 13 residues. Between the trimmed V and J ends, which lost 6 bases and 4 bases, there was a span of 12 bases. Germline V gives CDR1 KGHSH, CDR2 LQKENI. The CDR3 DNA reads TGTGCCAGCTCTGAGTCCGGGGGAGAGACCCAGTACTTC. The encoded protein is CASSESGGETQYF.

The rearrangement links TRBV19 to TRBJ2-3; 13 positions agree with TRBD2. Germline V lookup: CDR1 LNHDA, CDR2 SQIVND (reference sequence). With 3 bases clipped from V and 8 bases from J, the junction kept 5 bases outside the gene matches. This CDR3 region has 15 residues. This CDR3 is CASSIGLAGVGTQYF. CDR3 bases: TGTGCCAGTAGTATCGGACTAGCGGGAGTCGGTACGCAGTATTTT.

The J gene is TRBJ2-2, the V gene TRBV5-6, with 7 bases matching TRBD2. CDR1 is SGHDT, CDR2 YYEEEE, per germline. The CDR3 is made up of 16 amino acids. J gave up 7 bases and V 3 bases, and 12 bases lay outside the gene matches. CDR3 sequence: CASSYTPGTIFGELFF. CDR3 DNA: TGTGCCAGCAGCTACACACCCGGGACTATTTTCGGGGAGCTGTTTTTT.

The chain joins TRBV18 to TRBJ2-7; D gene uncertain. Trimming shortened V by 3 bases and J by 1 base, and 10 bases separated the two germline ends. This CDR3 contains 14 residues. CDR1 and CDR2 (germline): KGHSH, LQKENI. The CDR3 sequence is CASSPSKTSYEQYF. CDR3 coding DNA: TGTGCCAGCTCACCCTCGAAGACGTCCTACGAGCAGTACTTC.

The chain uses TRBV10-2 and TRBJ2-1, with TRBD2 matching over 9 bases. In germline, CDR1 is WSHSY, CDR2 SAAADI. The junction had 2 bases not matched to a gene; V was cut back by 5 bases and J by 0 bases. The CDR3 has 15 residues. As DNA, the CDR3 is TGCGCCAGCAGTTATAGCGGGAGCTCCTACAATGAGCAGTTCTTC. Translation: CASSYSGSSYNEQFF.

DNA for the CDR3: TGTGCCAGCAGCGTAGCCCCGGGAGGGCGTACCGGGGAGCTGTTTTTT. This encodes CASSVAPGGRTGELFF. This rearrangement joins TRBV9 to TRBJ2-2; 8 bases are shared with TRBD2. V trimming: 0 bases; J trimming: 5 bases; junction bases outside the gene matches: 6. Germline values: CDR1 SGDLS, CDR2 YYNGEE. This CDR3 spans 16 amino acids.

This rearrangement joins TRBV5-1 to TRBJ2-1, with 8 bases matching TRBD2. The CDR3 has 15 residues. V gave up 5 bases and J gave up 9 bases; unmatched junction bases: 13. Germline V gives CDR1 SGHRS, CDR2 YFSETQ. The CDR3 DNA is TGCGCCAGCAGTTCCGGGAGGGTCCGGCGGGGTGAGCAGTTCTTC. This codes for CASSSGRVRRGEQFF.

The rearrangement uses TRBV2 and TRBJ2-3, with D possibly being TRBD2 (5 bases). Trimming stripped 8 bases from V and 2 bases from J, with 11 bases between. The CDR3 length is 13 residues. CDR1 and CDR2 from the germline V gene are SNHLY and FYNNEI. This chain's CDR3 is CASGGGLTDTQYF. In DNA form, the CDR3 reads TGTGCCAGCGGAGGAGGACTCACAGATACGCAGTATTTT.